These 28 T cell receptor beta chains were sequenced from one sample in a study of control samples from healthy donors and cancer patients. Produced via immunoSEQ multiplex PCR; TCRdb's table is partial and in-frame only. The table lists roughly 190,000 clones, 91% of them singletons, with around 1.5% in the top ten. The specimen was blood. The receptors come from a woman under 40 in good health.

The chain couples TRBV6-2 or TRBV6-3 to TRBJ1-2; TRBD1 matches 10 bases. This CDR3 has 16 residues. V shed 5 bases, J shed 2 bases, and the junction held 8 bases outside the gene matches. Germline V lookup: CDR1 MNHEY, CDR2 SVGEGT. The CDR3 reads CASSRAGTGANYGYTF. CDR3 in DNA: TGTGCCAGCAGTCGGGCCGGGACAGGGGCCAACTATGGCTACACCTTC.

The J gene is TRBJ1-5, the V gene TRBV7-2, with TRBD1 matching over 7 bases. The CDR3 has 17 residues. The V gene's germline CDR1 is SGHTA and CDR2 FQGNSA. Losses at the gene ends were 3 bases for V and 0 bases for J; bases not matched to a gene: 8. DNA of the CDR3: TGTGCCAGCAGCTTGGGGGACAGCTATTATAGCAATCAGCCCCAGCATTTT. The encoded protein is CASSLGDSYYSNQPQHF. The full variable domain, its missing parts supplied by reference TRBV7-2 and TRBJ1-5, is GAGVSQSPSNKVTEKGKDVELRCDPISGHTALYWYRQSLGQGLEFLIYFQGNSAPDKSGLPSDRFSAERTGGSVSTLTIQRTQQEDSAVYLCASSLGDSYYSNQPQHFGDGTRLSIL.

The J gene is TRBJ2-7, the V gene TRBV24-1; D gene ambiguous. The CDR3 has 9 residues. Per the germline V gene, CDR1 is KGHDR and CDR2 is SFDVKD. V lost 8 bases and J lost 6, with 4 bases in between. As DNA, the CDR3 is TGTGCCACCAAGCGCGAGCAGTACTTC. The encoded protein is CATKREQYF.

The V gene is TRBV5-6, the J gene TRBJ2-7; 12 bases map to TRBD2. Germline V gives CDR1 SGHDT, CDR2 YYEEEE. The J segment lost 0 bases and the V segment lost 0 bases, leaving 1 base of the junction unmatched. There are 16 residues in the CDR3. For the CDR3, the DNA is TGTGCCAGCAGCTTGGCTAGCGGGGGGGCCTCCTACGAGCAGTACTTC. Its protein product is CASSLASGGASYEQYF.

With respect to this clone: Other DNA sequences in the same sample also yield this CDR3. V gene TRBV30 combines with J gene TRBJ2-3, with TRBD1 matching 8 bases. The V and J ends lost 4 bases and 4 bases, in that order; junction bases with no gene match: 1. Germline CDR1 GTSNPN, CDR2 SVGIG (reference sequence). The CDR3 is made up of 12 amino acids. The CDR3 DNA reads as TGTGCCTGGACAGGGGGCGCAGATACGCAGTATTTT. Encoded protein: CAWTGGADTQYF.

V usage is TRBV6-2 or TRBV6-3 and J usage is TRBJ2-1; no firm D call. The CDR3 loop spans 14 amino acids. V was shortened by 2 bases and J by 5 bases, with 10 bases between the two germline ends. Germline V gives CDR1 MNHEY, CDR2 SVGEGT. The CDR3 loop reads CASSYGQLNNEQFF. Written as DNA, the CDR3 is TGTGCCAGCAGTTACGGGCAGCTGAACAATGAGCAGTTCTTC.

CDR3 protein: CASSLDRRNQPQHF. Here the CDR3 DNA reads TGTGCCAGCAGCTTGGACAGGCGGAATCAGCCCCAGCATTTT. V usage is TRBV7-2 and J usage is TRBJ1-5, with 7 bases fitting TRBD1. Germline CDR1 reads SGHTA; CDR2 reads FQGNSA. Trimming at V came to 3 bases and at J to 4 bases, leaving 3 bases not matched to a gene. The CDR3 is 14 amino acids.

This clone occurred once. The J gene is TRBJ1-5, the V gene TRBV12-3 or TRBV12-4; D is uncertain. CDR3 length: 12 residues. V shed 4 bases and J shed 9 bases, with 10 bases lying between them. CDR3 coding DNA: TGTGCCAGCAGTTCAGGAGAAGGGCCCCAGCATTTT. The encoded protein is CASSSGEGPQHF.

The DNA for the CDR3 is TGTGCCAGCAGTTACGGTGGGACAGGGGTGGACTACACCTTC. Its translation is CASSYGGTGVDYTF. V is TRBV6-5 and J is TRBJ1-2; the match to TRBD1 covers 10 bases. V lost 2 bases and J lost 10; bases outside the gene matches: 7. Per germline, CDR1 MNHEY and CDR2 SVGAGI. The CDR3 runs 14 residues.

This clone has more than one count but fewer than ten. The rearrangement uses TRBV29-1 and TRBJ2-7; D perhaps matches TRBD1 (6 bases). This CDR3 spans 13 amino acids. Germline loops: CDR1 SQVTM, CDR2 ANQGSEA. The V end lost 3 bases, the J end lost 5 bases, and 14 bases lay between the germline ends. This CDR3 reads CSVDQGRGDEQYF. The CDR3, as DNA: TGCAGCGTTGATCAGGGCAGGGGCGACGAGCAGTACTTC.

The CDR3 here is CASSEQGSEKLFF. DNA of the CDR3: TGTGCCAGCAGTGAACAGGGGAGTGAAAAACTGTTTTTT. The rearrangement uses TRBV2 and TRBJ1-4, with D possibly being TRBD1 (6 bases). V was trimmed by 2 bases and J by 7 bases, leaving 8 bases between them. From germline, CDR1 is SNHLY and CDR2 FYNNEI. The CDR3 extends over 13 amino acids.

The chain links TRBV5-1 to TRBJ1-5; 8 nucleotides agree with TRBD1. This CDR3 is built from 15 residues. V dropped 4 bases and J dropped 1; count of bases not matched to a gene: 4. CDR1 SGHRS and CDR2 YFSETQ come from the germline V gene. The CDR3 sequence is CASSRTGLSNQPQHF. As DNA, the CDR3 is TGCGCCAGCAGCCGGACAGGGTTAAGCAATCAGCCCCAGCATTTT. Complete variable domain (other parts from reference TRBV5-1 and TRBJ1-5): KAGVTQTPRYLIKTRGQQVTLSCSPISGHRSVSWYQQTPGQGLQFLFEYFSETQRNKGNFPGRFSGRQFSNSRSEMNVSTLELGDSALYLCASSRTGLSNQPQHFGDGTRLSIL.

The chain joins TRBV28 to TRBJ2-6; tentative D call: TRBD1 (6 bases). V was cut by 5 bases and J by 4 bases, with 15 bases left in between. CDR1 and CDR2 (germline): MDHEN, SYDVKM. The CDR3 is made up of 16 amino acids. The CDR3 bases are TGTGCCAGCAGTCCGCACCCAGGGGACGGGGCCAACGTCCTGACTTTC. The encoded protein is CASSPHPGDGANVLTF.

V gene TRBV7-2 combines with J gene TRBJ1-1; 9 nucleotides agree with TRBD1. CDR3 length equals 15 residues. Germline CDR1 and CDR2: SGHTA and FQGNSA. The ends lost 4 bases at V and 1 base at J; junction bases unmatched: 4. The CDR3 sequence: CASSSQGASNTEAFF. The DNA of the CDR3 is TGTGCCAGCAGCTCACAGGGGGCATCGAACACTGAAGCTTTCTTT.

For the CDR3, the DNA is TGTGCCAGCAGAAGGGACGGTGGCTACACCTTC. Translation gives CASRRDGGYTF. The chain joins TRBV2 to TRBJ1-2; weak D call: TRBD1 (5 bases). The CDR3 runs to 11 residues. Looked up from germline, CDR1 is SNHLY and CDR2 is FYNNEI. The V end lost 6 bases, the J end lost 7 bases, and 9 bases lay between the germline ends.

The chain is built from TRBV12-3 or TRBV12-4 and TRBJ2-7, with no clear D. Trimming removed 6 bases at V and 4 bases at J, with 13 bases between. The CDR3 is 13 residues long. The CDR3 region has the DNA TGTGCCAGCAGGCCGGGTAGGTTATACGAGCAGTACTTC. Residues: CASRPGRLYEQYF.

This sequence joins TRBV6-5 and TRBJ2-1, with 11 bases matching TRBD2. The ends lost 0 bases at V and 5 bases at J; junction bases unmatched: 3. CDR1 is MNHEY, CDR2 SVGAGI, per germline. This CDR3 region has 16 residues. CDR3 bases: TGTGCCAGCAGTTACTCCCTAGCGGGGGGAAACAATGAGCAGTTCTTC. Its translation: CASSYSLAGGNNEQFF.

J is TRBJ2-7 and V is TRBV21-1; TRBD2 is the table's D call, not checked against the DNA. TRBV21-1 is a recognized pseudogene. The CDR3 has 19 amino acids. The CDR3, as DNA: TGTGCCAGCAGCTCCCGGGACGGGACTAGCGGGAGCCCCTCCTACGAGCAGTACTTC. Translation gives CASSSRDGTSGSPSYEQYF.

In this sample, this clone turned up once. This chain connects TRBV12-3 or TRBV12-4 to TRBJ2-3; the D gene is possibly TRBD2 (5 bases). CDR3 length equals 13 residues. Trimming shortened V by 6 bases and J by 2 bases, and 9 bases separated the two germline ends. The CDR3 loop is CASSLGATDTQYF. CDR3 DNA sequence: TGTGCCAGCAGCCTGGGAGCCACAGATACGCAGTATTTT.

The chain combines TRBV19 with TRBJ2-5; D may be TRBD1 (6 bases). Trimming shortened V by 2 bases and J by 4 bases, and 11 bases separated the two germline ends. CDR1 is LNHDA, CDR2 SQIVND, per germline (reference sequence). The CDR3 length is 14 residues. CDR3 DNA sequence: TGTGCCAGTAGTATAACAGGGTGGGGAGAGACCCAGTACTTC. Its protein is CASSITGWGETQYF. The full variable domain, in which reference TRBV19 and TRBJ2-5 provide the parts outside the CDR3, is DGGITQSPKYLFRKEGQNVTLSCEQNLNHDAMYWYRQDPGQGLRLIYYSQIVNDFQKGDIAEGYSVSREKKESFPLTVTSAQKNPTAFYLCASSITGWGETQYFGPGTRLLVL.

The rearrangement links TRBV6-4 to TRBJ2-1; 11 bases agree with TRBD1. With 3 bases clipped from V and 7 bases from J, the junction kept 5 bases outside the gene matches. CDR3 size: 15 residues. CDR1 is MRHNA, CDR2 SNTAGT, per germline. CDR3 in amino acids: CASSERGTGGNEQFF. As DNA, the CDR3 is TGTGCCAGCAGTGAGAGGGGGACAGGGGGAAATGAGCAGTTCTTC.

The V gene is TRBV7-6, the J gene TRBJ2-7, with 12 bases lining up with TRBD2. This CDR3 is built from 17 residues. The germline CDR1 and CDR2 sequences are SGHVS and FNYEAQ. The V and J ends lost 4 bases and 0 bases, in that order; junction bases with no gene match: 7. The CDR3 region has the DNA TGTGCCAGCAGCTACGGACTAGCGGGACGCAGCTCCTACGAGCAGTACTTC. Amino acids: CASSYGLAGRSSYEQYF.

V gene TRBV6-1 combines with J gene TRBJ1-2; TRBD1 aligns across 12 bases. V trimming: 0 bases; J trimming: 5 bases; junction bases outside the gene matches: 7. The CDR3 loop spans 17 amino acids. The germline CDR1 and CDR2 sequences are MNHNS and SASEGT. The CDR3 region has the DNA TGTGCCAGCAGTGAAGCAGATGGGGACAGGGGGCTTTATGGCTACACCTTC. It is translated as CASSEADGDRGLYGYTF.

The chain combines TRBV6-4 with TRBJ2-2; D is possibly TRBD2 (5 bases). In germline, CDR1 is MRHNA, CDR2 SNTAGT. This CDR3 is built from 12 residues. V was pared by 3 bases and J by 9 bases, with 8 bases between. CDR3 bases: TGTGCCAGCAGTGAGTCGGGGAGGGAGCTGTTTTTT. It yields the protein CASSESGRELFF.

The genes are TRBV19 and TRBJ1-4; TRBD1 matches 8 bases. The CDR3 sequence is 16 residues long. Germline CDR1 reads LNHDA; CDR2 reads SQIVND (reference sequence). V was clipped by 5 bases and J by 7 bases; unmatched bases: 12. CDR3 protein: CASSDRQGFDSEKLFF. CDR3 coding DNA: TGTGCCAGTAGTGATCGACAGGGGTTCGATAGTGAAAAACTGTTTTTT.

The chain joins TRBV27 to TRBJ1-6, with a possible D match to TRBD1 (6 bases). From germline, CDR1 is MNHEY and CDR2 SMNVEV (reference sequence). CDR3 size: 14 residues. With 0 bases removed from V and 10 bases from J, the gap between germline ends came to 10 bases. The CDR3 region is CASSLSNRVSPLHF. CDR3 sequence (DNA): TGTGCCAGCAGTTTATCGAACAGGGTCTCACCCCTCCACTTT.

In its sample, this clone was seen once. V gene TRBV3-1 (or the pseudogene TRBV3-2) combines with J gene TRBJ1-4; the match to TRBD1 covers 9 bases. The CDR3 spans 13 residues. V lost 4 bases and J lost 7; bases outside the gene matches: 1. Per the germline V gene, CDR1 is LGHDT and CDR2 is YNNKEL (reference sequence). CDR3 residues: CASSLTGGEKLFF. CDR3 in DNA: TGTGCCAGCAGCCTGACAGGGGGTGAAAAACTGTTTTTT.

Concerning this clone: This same CDR3 is encoded by further DNA sequences in the sample. The V gene is TRBV5-6, the J gene TRBJ1-4; 10 bases are a match to TRBD1. The CDR3 is 14 amino acids. The V segment lost 4 bases and the J segment 8 bases; nucleotides outside the gene matches: 5. The germline gives CDR1 SGHDT, CDR2 YYEEEE. In nucleotides, the CDR3 is TGTGCCAGCAGCGGGACAGGGGTCGGGGAAAAACTGTTTTTT. It specifies CASSGTGVGEKLFF.